The clone carrying this T cell receptor (beta chain) was seen many times. What it binds is not known. The data originate from a study of T cells after yellow fever vaccination. Across the study: Preparation used SMART-Seq v4 Ultra Low Input for the low-cell-number fractions.

General observations from the study: The study found a weaker secondary response that peaked faster, day 5 versus 15. Primary-vaccination clones mostly resurfaced post-booster (96% CD4, approximately 87% CD8).

TCRdb fed the 5' RACE reads into MiXCR, producing one record per CDR3 protein. The profile shows 150,000 or so distinct CDR3 sequences, 6% to 7.5% of them singletons. The TCR originated in a man aged 18-30 years who received the YFV17D yellow fever vaccine. The starting material was CD4+ T cells sorted from PBMCs, obtained less than 6 days after the first yellow fever vaccination.

CDR3 coding DNA: TGTGCCAGCAGTTTTGAGCGGGTGCAGTACTTC. Translation: CASSFERVQYF. The V gene is TRBV12-3 or TRBV12-4, the J gene TRBJ2-7, with D possibly TRBD2 on 6 matching bases. The length of the CDR3 is 11 residues. The V end was cut by 3 bases, the J end by 9 bases, with 9 bases between.